This TCR beta chain was identified in a study of CD8+ T cells in alopecia areata. Study-level information: Severity scores in treated patients reflected the percentage of scalp affected.

Treatment indicated: oral pan-JAK inhibitor, 5-10 mg twice daily. V dropped 3 bases and J dropped 6 bases, with 16 bases sitting between them. CDR3 length: 15 residues. From germline, CDR1 is SGHDT and CDR2 YYEEEE. Findings of the study overall: The study found tofacitinib significantly decreased scalp clonality and expanded CD8+ clones among the top 100. Normal skin's resident alphabeta T cells are sequenced alongside lesional scalp T cells. In blood and scalp, many expanded lesional clones persisted during tofacitinib.

Of note for this clone: The antigen remains undetermined.

As the sequencing template, cDNA was produced by extracting RNA and reverse transcribing it. The data were produced by immunoSEQ multiplex PCR, yet TCRdb's version contains in-frame clones alone and is incomplete. The table has over 150,000 clones, about three fifths seen once. The sequence was collected from a human donor with alopecia areata. Sample: CD4+ T cells sorted from blood, taken at week 4, from a patient treated with tofacitinib. V and J are TRBV5-6 and TRBJ2-1, with TRBD2 as a possible D gene (5 bases). The CDR3 spells CASSSTPTGSNEQFF. The CDR3 DNA sequence: TGTGCCAGCAGCTCGACACCAACTGGGAGCAATGAGCAGTTCTTC. Combining the CDR3 with reference TRBV5-6 and TRBJ2-1 gives the whole variable domain DAGVTQSPTHLIKTRGQQVTLRCSPKSGHDTVSWYQQALGQGPQFIFQYYEEEERQRGNFPDRFSGHQFPNYSSELNVNALLLGDSALYLCASSSTPTGSNEQFFGPGTRLTVL.